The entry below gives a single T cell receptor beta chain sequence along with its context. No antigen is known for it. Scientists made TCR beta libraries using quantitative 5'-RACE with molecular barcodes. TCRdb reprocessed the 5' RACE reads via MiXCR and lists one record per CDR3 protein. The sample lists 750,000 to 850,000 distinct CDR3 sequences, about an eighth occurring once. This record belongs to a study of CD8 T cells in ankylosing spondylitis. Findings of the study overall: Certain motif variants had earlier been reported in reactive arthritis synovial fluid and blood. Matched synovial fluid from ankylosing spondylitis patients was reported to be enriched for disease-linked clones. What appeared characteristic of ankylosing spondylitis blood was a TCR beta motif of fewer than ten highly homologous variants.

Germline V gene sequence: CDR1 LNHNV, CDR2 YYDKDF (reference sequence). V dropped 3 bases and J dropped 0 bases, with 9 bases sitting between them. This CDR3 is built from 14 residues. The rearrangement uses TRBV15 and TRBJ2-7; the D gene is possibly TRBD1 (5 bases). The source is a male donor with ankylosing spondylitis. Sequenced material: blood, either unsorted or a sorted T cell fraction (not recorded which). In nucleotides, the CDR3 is TGTGCCACCAGCAGCAGGGTCCGCTCCTACGAGCAGTACTTC. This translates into CATSSRVRSYEQYF.